This T cell receptor beta chain is drawn from a study of cytomegalovirus exposure and HLA in healthy donors. Study results and limitations: In vitro work confirmed that a few CMV-associated chains recognize CMV antigens. Rarity held for most TCR sequences, but there were some public TCRs that occurred in many donors.

Measured with immunoSEQ multiplex PCR; TCRdb has only the in-frame clones, and not every one. The sample holds 200,000 to 300,000 clones, roughly 87% seen once. This CDR3 has 13 amino acids. Per germline, CDR1 MGHRA and CDR2 YSYEKL. V was trimmed by 0 bases and J by 7 bases, leaving 7 bases between them. Concerning this clone itself: Its specificity is unknown.

The receptor was derived from a man younger than 35 in good health and CMV-seropositive. The sequencing sample was made of PBMCs. V and J are TRBV4-1 and TRBJ1-5; D not certain. CDR3 sequence reads: CASSQDPRQPQHF. As DNA, the CDR3 is TGCGCCAGCAGCCAAGATCCCCGGCAGCCCCAGCATTTT.